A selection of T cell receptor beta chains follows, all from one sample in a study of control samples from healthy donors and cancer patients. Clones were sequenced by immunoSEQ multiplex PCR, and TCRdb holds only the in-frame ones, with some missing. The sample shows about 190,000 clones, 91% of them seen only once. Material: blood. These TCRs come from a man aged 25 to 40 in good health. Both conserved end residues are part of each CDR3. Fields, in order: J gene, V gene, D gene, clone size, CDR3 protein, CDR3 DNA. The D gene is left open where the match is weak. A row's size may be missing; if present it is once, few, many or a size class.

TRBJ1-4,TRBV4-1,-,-,CASSQDGTPREKLFF,TGCGCCAGCAGCCAGGACGGGACTCCGAGGGAAAAACTGTTTTTT
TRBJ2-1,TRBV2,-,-,CASSAQGADYNEQFF,TGTGCCAGCAGCGCGCAGGGAGCAGACTACAATGAGCAGTTCTTC
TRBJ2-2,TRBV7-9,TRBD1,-,CASSSTRTGANTGELFF,TGTGCCAGCAGCTCCACCCGGACAGGAGCGAACACCGGGGAGCTGTTTTTT
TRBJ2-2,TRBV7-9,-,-,CASSLRATGELFF,TGTGCCAGCAGCTTGAGGGCCACCGGGGAGCTGTTTTTT
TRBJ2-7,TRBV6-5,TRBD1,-,CASSRQGNEQYF,TGTGCCAGCAGCAGACAGGGTAACGAGCAGTACTTC
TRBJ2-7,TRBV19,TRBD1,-,CASSVGTGWPIYEQYF,TGTGCCAGTAGTGTGGGGACAGGGTGGCCAATCTACGAGCAGTACTTC
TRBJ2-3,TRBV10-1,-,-,CASSESILSDTQYF,TGCGCCAGCAGTGAGTCAATCCTATCAGATACGCAGTATTTT
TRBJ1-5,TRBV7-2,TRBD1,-,CASSLGGRGTQPQHF,TGTGCCAGCAGCTTAGGGGGCAGGGGGACTCAGCCCCAGCATTTT
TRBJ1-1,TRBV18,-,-,CASSSTGYTEAFF,TGTGCCAGCTCGTCGACGGGGTACACTGAAGCTTTCTTT
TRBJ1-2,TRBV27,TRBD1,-,CASSSGQGRGYTF,TGTGCCAGCAGTTCCGGACAGGGTAGGGGCTACACCTTC
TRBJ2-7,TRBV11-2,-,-,CASSLGEGGEQYF,TGTGCCAGCAGCTTAGGGGAGGGGGGCGAGCAGTACTTC
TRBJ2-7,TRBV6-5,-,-,CASESGRAYEQYF,TGTGCCAGCGAATCGGGCAGAGCCTACGAGCAGTACTTC
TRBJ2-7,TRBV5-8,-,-,CASSSAYEQYF,TGTGCCAGCAGCTCGGCCTACGAGCAGTACTTC
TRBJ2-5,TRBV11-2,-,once,CASSLSRGRETQYF,TGTGCCAGCAGCTTGAGTCGGGGGAGGGAGACCCAGTACTTC
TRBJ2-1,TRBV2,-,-,CANGAARGVYNEQFF,TGTGCCAACGGGGCTGCCAGGGGGGTCTACAATGAGCAGTTCTTC
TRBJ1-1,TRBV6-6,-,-,CASSYSTARLDTEAFF,TGTGCCAGCAGTTACTCGACCGCTAGGTTGGACACTGAAGCTTTCTTT
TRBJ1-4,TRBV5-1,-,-,CASSLTRTVSNEKLFF,TGCGCCAGCAGCTTGACCAGGACAGTCAGTAATGAAAAACTGTTTTTT
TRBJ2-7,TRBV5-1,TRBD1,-,CASSQGQGGYEQYF,TGCGCCAGCAGCCAAGGACAGGGTGGATACGAGCAGTACTTC
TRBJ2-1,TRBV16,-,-,CASSQFGSSYNEQFF,TGTGCCAGCAGCCAATTCGGTAGCTCCTACAATGAGCAGTTCTTC
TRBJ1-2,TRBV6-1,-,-,CASSELPGRVVFGYTF,TGTGCCAGCAGTGAACTCCCGGGGAGGGTAGTCTTTGGCTACACCTTC
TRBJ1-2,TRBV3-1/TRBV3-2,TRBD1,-,CASSHSDRVRYGYTF,TGTGCCAGCAGCCACTCAGACAGGGTTCGGTATGGCTACACCTTC
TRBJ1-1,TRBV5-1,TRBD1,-,CASSLAPKQGARTEAFF,TGCGCCAGCAGCTTGGCGCCTAAACAGGGGGCGAGGACTGAAGCTTTCTTT
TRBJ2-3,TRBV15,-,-,CATSSPQAAGFDTQYF,TGTGCCACCAGCAGCCCGCAGGCGGCTGGTTTCGATACGCAGTATTTT
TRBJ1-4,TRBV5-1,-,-,CASSLVGQRSNEKLFF,TGCGCCAGCAGCTTGGTCGGTCAGAGGTCTAATGAAAAACTGTTTTTT
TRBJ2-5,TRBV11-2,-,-,CASSLLETQYF,TGTGCCAGCAGCTTATTGGAGACCCAGTACTTC
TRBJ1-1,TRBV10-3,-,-,CAISGQGGVNTEAFF,TGTGCCATCAGTGGGCAGGGCGGTGTGAACACTGAAGCTTTCTTT
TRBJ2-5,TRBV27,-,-,CASSLSRGETQYF,TGTGCCAGCAGTTTATCGCGTGGAGAGACCCAGTACTTC
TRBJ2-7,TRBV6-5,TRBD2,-,CASTWTSGGGEQYF,TGTGCCAGCACTTGGACTAGCGGGGGTGGCGAGCAGTACTTC
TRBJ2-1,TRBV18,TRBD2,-,CASSRTSGGSRSGQFF,TGTGCCAGCTCACGTACTAGCGGGGGGTCTCGGTCTGGGCAGTTCTTC